This is a list of T cell receptor beta chains from one sample in a study of cytomegalovirus exposure and HLA in healthy donors. TCRdb's table, derived via immunoSEQ multiplex PCR, lists solely in-frame clones and lacks some. The table includes approximately 68,000 clones, around 80% detected once. Sequencing input: PBMCs. The source is a woman aged 30 to 39 in good health and CMV-seropositive. The CDR3 runs from the conserved cysteine through the conserved F or W. A D gene is named only where the DNA matches it firmly. A row's size may be missing; if present it is once, few, many or a size class.

size: few
V: TRBV21-1
D: NA
J: TRBJ1-4
DNA: TGTGCCAGCAGCAAGGGGAGGGGTGAAAAACTGTTTTTT
CDR3: CASSKGRGEKLFF

size: NA
V: TRBV6-5
D: TRBD2
J: TRBJ2-7
DNA: TGTGCCAGCAGTTACTCGGCGGGAGTAGTCGAGCAGTACTTC
CDR3: CASSYSAGVVEQYF

size: many
V: TRBV2
D: NA
J: TRBJ2-3
DNA: TGTGCCAGCAGTGAAGGGTTGACAGTAGCAGATACGCAGTATTTT
CDR3: CASSEGLTVADTQYF

size: NA
V: TRBV27
D: TRBD2
J: TRBJ2-3
DNA: TGTGCCAGCATGTCATCGGGAGGCCCCACAGATACGCAGTATTTT
CDR3: CASMSSGGPTDTQYF

size: few
V: TRBV7-2
D: TRBD2
J: TRBJ2-3
DNA: TGTGCCAGCAGCTTAGCGCGTCCTAGCGGGAGGGCCGGTCGAACAGATACGCAGTATTTT
CDR3: CASSLARPSGRAGRTDTQYF

size: NA
V: TRBV7-9
D: TRBD1
J: TRBJ2-5
DNA: TGTGCCAGCAGCTTACCAGGGGGCGGGGAACAAGAGACCCAGTACTTC
CDR3: CASSLPGGGEQETQYF

size: many
V: TRBV6-1
D: NA
J: TRBJ1-2
DNA: TGTGCCAGCAGTGAAAGGCGGAACTATGGCTACACCTTC
CDR3: CASSERRNYGYTF

size: NA
V: TRBV9
D: TRBD1
J: TRBJ2-3
DNA: TGTGCCAGCAGCCGGGACAGCGACCCCGGGGATACGCAGTATTTT
CDR3: CASSRDSDPGDTQYF

size: medium-sized
V: TRBV5-6
D: NA
J: TRBJ2-7
DNA: TGTGCCAGCAGCTTGGCCGGAGGCAGCTACGAGCAGTACTTC
CDR3: CASSLAGGSYEQYF

size: NA
V: TRBV27
D: TRBD2
J: TRBJ2-7
DNA: TGTGCCAGCAGGCTCTCAGGACTAGCGGGAGGGTGGGAGCAGTACTTC
CDR3: CASRLSGLAGGWEQYF

size: NA
V: TRBV5-4
D: NA
J: TRBJ2-3
DNA: TGTGCCAGCAGCCCTGAGTTACGGACAGATACGCAGTATTTT
CDR3: CASSPELRTDTQYF

size: NA
V: TRBV27
D: TRBD1
J: TRBJ1-6
DNA: TGTGCCAGCAGTTTCCTAAGCACGACAGGGGCTTCGGTATCACCCCTCCACTTT
CDR3: CASSFLSTTGASVSPLHF